This T cell receptor beta chain is from a study of CD8 T cells in Susac syndrome. J gave up 7 bases and V 0 bases, and 8 bases lay outside the gene matches. Germline V gene sequence: CDR1 LGHDT, CDR2 YNNKEL (reference sequence). The CDR3 consists of 15 residues. Isolation of CD8+ and CD4+ T cells was performed negatively, whereas enrichment of TEMRA cells was done by FACS. Reverse transcription used about 0.5 to 1 ug RNA and random hexamers. MiXCR, applied by TCRdb to the immunoSEQ multiplex PCR reads, yields one record per CDR3 protein. Here the sample spans some 95,000 distinct CDR3 sequences, about 93% being singletons.

The receptor was isolated from a human donor in good health. Sequenced input: CD8+ T cells from PBMCs. The rearrangement uses TRBV3-1 and TRBJ2-7; 8 nucleotides line up with TRBD2. CDR3 protein: CASSQERGVVREQYF. In DNA, the CDR3 is TGTGCCAGCAGCCAAGAGCGGGGGGTGGTGAGGGAGCAGTACTTC.